The 21 T cell receptor beta chains presented below share a single source sample, sequenced in a study of cytomegalovirus exposure and HLA in healthy donors. Libraries were prepared by immunoSEQ multiplex PCR; TCRdb keeps only in-frame clonotypes and omits some of them. The sample holds 120,000 or so clones; 90% to 96% are singletons and the top ten take 1.5% to 2%. Sequenced sample: PBMCs. The receptors here all came from a man between 18 and 35 years old in good health and CMV-seronegative.

V and J are TRBV27 and TRBJ2-2, with a tentative D call TRBD1 (5 bases). The CDR3 consists of 16 residues. Trimming stripped 5 bases from V and 3 bases from J, with 16 bases between. Per germline, CDR1 MNHEY and CDR2 SMNVEV (reference sequence). The CDR3 is CASSASRVRDTGELFF. In DNA form, the CDR3 reads TGTGCCAGCAGTGCCTCCAGGGTACGGGACACCGGGGAGCTGTTTTTT.

J is TRBJ2-1 and V is TRBV4-1; 12 bases fit TRBD2. The ends lost 3 bases at V and 10 bases at J; junction bases unmatched: 16. CDR1 and CDR2 (germline): MGHRA, YSYEKL. There are 18 residues in the CDR3. CDR3 amino acids: CASSQGLLTSGSFGEQFF. The CDR3 nucleotides read TGCGCCAGCAGCCAGGGTTTGCTGACTAGCGGGAGTTTCGGAGAGCAGTTCTTC.

This chain links TRBV15 with TRBJ2-7; D not certain. The CDR3 length is 13 residues. Per the germline V gene, CDR1 is LNHNV and CDR2 is YYDKDF (reference sequence). The V end lost 5 bases, the J end lost 6 bases, and 14 bases lay between the germline ends. The CDR3 DNA reads TGTGCCACCAGCGCCCGATTCCCCGGCGAGCAGTACTTC. Protein: CATSARFPGEQYF.

The J gene is TRBJ1-5, the V gene TRBV18; D ambiguous. Per the germline V gene, CDR1 is KGHSH and CDR2 is LQKENI. V lost 2 bases and J 3 bases, leaving 8 bases between the germline ends. The CDR3 contains 14 residues. The CDR3 DNA sequence: TGTGCCAGCTCACCAGGGCACAACAATCAGCCCCAGCATTTT. Translating gives CASSPGHNNQPQHF.

This chain links TRBV4-3 with TRBJ2-1, with TRBD2 matching over 7 bases. The trim removed 0 bases at V and 3 bases at J, leaving 11 bases unmatched. Germline V gene data show CDR1 as LGHNA and CDR2 as YSLEER. The CDR3 length is 18 residues. The CDR3 loop is CASSQETVMRELYNEQFF. In DNA form, the CDR3 reads TGCGCCAGCAGCCAAGAGACTGTGATGCGGGAGCTCTACAATGAGCAGTTCTTC.

The chain's CDR3 is CASSLSGGSTEAFF. The CDR3 DNA is TGTGCCAGCAGTTTATCCGGTGGTAGCACTGAAGCTTTCTTT. The V gene is TRBV27, the J gene TRBJ1-1; D unclear. Trimming pared 0 bases from V and 4 bases from J, leaving 9 bases between. Germline V gene sequence: CDR1 MNHEY, CDR2 SMNVEV (reference sequence). The CDR3 has 14 residues.

With regard to this clone: The junction differs from germline at one of its ends, possibly a read error. The chain recombines TRBV7-7 with TRBJ2-1; TRBD2 agrees at 15 bases. The length of the CDR3 is 16 residues. The V gene's germline CDR1 is SSHAT and CDR2 FNYEAQ (reference sequence). CDR3 DNA: TGTGCTAGCAGCTTAGGCGGACTAGCGGGAGGGAATGAGCAGTTCTTC. It translates to CASSLGGLAGGNEQFF. Supplemented by reference TRBV7-7 and TRBJ2-1, the full variable domain reads GAGVSQSPRYKVTKRGQDVTLRCDPISSHATLYWYQQALGQGPEFLTYFNYEAQPDKSGLPSDRFSAERPEGSISTLTIQRTEQRDSAMYRCASSLGGLAGGNEQFFGPGTRLTVL.

This clone appeared a single time. The rearrangement joins TRBV5-6 to TRBJ2-5, with D perhaps TRBD1 (6 bases). The germline CDR1 and CDR2 sequences are SGHDT and YYEEEE. The CDR3 sequence is 15 residues long. V was pared by 6 bases and J by 7 bases, with 22 bases between. CDR3 DNA sequence: TGTGCCAGCACCTATTCGGGGACACAATTAGGGACCCAGTACTTC. Translating gives CASTYSGTQLGTQYF. The variable domain in full, completed from reference TRBV5-6 and TRBJ2-5, reads DAGVTQSPTHLIKTRGQQVTLRCSPKSGHDTVSWYQQALGQGPQFIFQYYEEEERQRGNFPDRFSGHQFPNYSSELNVNALLLGDSALYLCASTYSGTQLGTQYFGPGTRLLVL.

This chain joins TRBV4-1 and TRBJ2-3, with D perhaps TRBD1 (6 bases). Germline values: CDR1 MGHRA, CDR2 YSYEKL. The V and J ends lost 0 bases and 2 bases respectively, with 18 bases between them. This CDR3 has 18 residues. CDR3 DNA sequence: TGCGCCAGCAGCCAAGATCCCGGACGGGACATGGTCACAGATACGCAGTATTTT. It yields the protein CASSQDPGRDMVTDTQYF.

The J gene is TRBJ1-4, the V gene TRBV5-1; D is unclear. Trimming shortened V by 4 bases and J by 8 bases, and 12 bases separated the two germline ends. The CDR3 consists of 13 residues. Germline V CDR1 and CDR2: SGHRS, YFSETQ. The CDR3 region is CASSQTGYEKLFF. Here the CDR3 DNA reads TGCGCCAGCAGCCAGACGGGGTACGAAAAACTGTTTTTT. The full variable domain, its missing parts supplied by reference TRBV5-1 and TRBJ1-4, is KAGVTQTPRYLIKTRGQQVTLSCSPISGHRSVSWYQQTPGQGLQFLFEYFSETQRNKGNFPGRFSGRQFSNSRSEMNVSTLELGDSALYLCASSQTGYEKLFFGSGTQLSVL.

The chain employs TRBV27 and TRBJ2-1; the D gene is possibly TRBD1 (5 bases). This CDR3 contains 20 residues. V lost 2 bases and J lost 0, with 23 bases in between. CDR1 and CDR2 (germline): MNHEY, SMNVEV (reference sequence). CDR3 protein: CASSLRGFPNSPLSYNEQFF. In nucleotides, the CDR3 is TGTGCCAGCAGTTTAAGGGGATTCCCGAATAGCCCCCTCTCCTACAATGAGCAGTTCTTC.

The rearrangement links TRBV27 to TRBJ1-3; 8 bases line up with TRBD1. Trimming removed 5 bases from V and 4 bases from J; junction bases left unmatched: 7. Per germline, CDR1 MNHEY and CDR2 SMNVEV (reference sequence). The CDR3 runs 15 residues. The CDR3 region is CASSRDRGTGNTIYF. CDR3 coding DNA: TGTGCCAGCAGTCGCGACAGGGGAACGGGAAACACCATATATTTT.

The V and J genes are TRBV5-4 and TRBJ2-7; 12 bases agree with TRBD1. CDR1 SGHNT and CDR2 YYREEE come from the germline V gene (reference sequence). The CDR3 is made up of 16 amino acids. The V segment lost 3 bases and the J segment 3 bases; nucleotides outside the gene matches: 7. The CDR3 sequence: CASSSPGTGGNYEQYF. CDR3 nucleotide sequence: TGTGCCAGCAGCTCGCCGGGGACAGGGGGCAACTACGAGCAGTACTTC.

This chain links TRBV7-9 with TRBJ1-2, with no clear D. The V and J ends lost 4 bases and 6 bases respectively, with 15 bases between them. Germline V gives CDR1 SEHNR, CDR2 FQNEAQ (reference sequence). The CDR3 runs to 14 residues. CDR3: CASSSVEVLDGYTF. The CDR3 DNA reads as TGTGCCAGCAGCTCAGTTGAGGTTTTGGATGGCTACACCTTC.

This clone was counted once. The rearrangement links TRBV11-3 to TRBJ2-7, with 14 bases fitting TRBD2. The germline gives CDR1 SGHNT, CDR2 YENEEA. The CDR3 has 15 residues. The V gene end was trimmed by 2 bases and the J gene end by 5 bases; junction bases not matched to a gene: 2. CDR3 sequence: CASSLPGLAGDEQYF. The DNA of the CDR3 is TGTGCCAGCAGCTTACCGGGACTAGCGGGAGACGAGCAGTACTTC.

The chain has TRBV7-6 and TRBJ2-2; 8 bases match TRBD1. The V segment lost 6 bases and the J segment 5 bases; nucleotides outside the gene matches: 8. The CDR3 has 15 amino acids. Germline-derived CDR1 and CDR2 are SGHVS and FNYEAQ. The CDR3 DNA reads TGTGCCAGCAGTCCGCGACAGGGGTTGACCGGGGAGCTGTTTTTT. Its translation is CASSPRQGLTGELFF.

This clone was seen only once. The chain employs TRBV4-2 and TRBJ1-5; a possible D gene is TRBD1 (6 bases). V shed 3 bases and J shed 2 bases, with 14 bases lying between them. Per the germline V gene, CDR1 is LGHNA and CDR2 is YNFKEQ. The CDR3 is 16 residues long. The CDR3 protein is CASSQSRGMGNQPQHF. The DNA for the CDR3 is TGTGCCAGCAGCCAGAGCAGGGGAATGGGCAATCAGCCCCAGCATTTT.

DNA for the CDR3: TGTGCCAGCACGAATCTCTTCAGCACTGAAGCTTTCTTT. Protein sequence: CASTNLFSTEAFF. The chain joins TRBV14 to TRBJ1-1; no definite D call. Trimming left V 7 bases short and J 4 bases short, with 13 bases between. CDR1 is SGHDN, CDR2 FVKESK, per germline. The CDR3 consists of 13 residues.

The chain employs TRBV18 and TRBJ2-5, with 10 nucleotides matching TRBD1. The CDR3 extends over 14 amino acids. Trimming at V came to 3 bases and at J to 2 bases, leaving 0 bases not matched to a gene. Germline assignment: CDR1 KGHSH and CDR2 LQKENI. The CDR3 loop reads CASSPDRGQETQYF. The CDR3 DNA is TGTGCCAGCTCACCGGACAGGGGGCAAGAGACCCAGTACTTC.

CDR3 loop: CASSRRDRALHEQYF. CDR3 DNA sequence: TGCGCCAGCAGCCGCAGGGACAGGGCCCTCCACGAGCAGTACTTC. The chain joins TRBV4-1 to TRBJ2-7; 9 nucleotides align to TRBD1. The length of the CDR3 is 15 residues. The trim removed 4 bases at V and 5 bases at J, leaving 9 bases unmatched. The V gene's germline CDR1 is MGHRA and CDR2 YSYEKL.

This clone has a handful of counts. The chain carries TRBV6-1 and TRBJ1-4; D ambiguous. V dropped 8 bases and J dropped 5 bases, with 15 bases sitting between them. Per germline, CDR1 MNHNS and CDR2 SASEGT. This CDR3 is 14 amino acids long. CDR3 in amino acids: CASCPGVTNEKLFF. CDR3 coding DNA: TGTGCCAGCTGTCCCGGGGTGACCAATGAAAAACTGTTTTTT.